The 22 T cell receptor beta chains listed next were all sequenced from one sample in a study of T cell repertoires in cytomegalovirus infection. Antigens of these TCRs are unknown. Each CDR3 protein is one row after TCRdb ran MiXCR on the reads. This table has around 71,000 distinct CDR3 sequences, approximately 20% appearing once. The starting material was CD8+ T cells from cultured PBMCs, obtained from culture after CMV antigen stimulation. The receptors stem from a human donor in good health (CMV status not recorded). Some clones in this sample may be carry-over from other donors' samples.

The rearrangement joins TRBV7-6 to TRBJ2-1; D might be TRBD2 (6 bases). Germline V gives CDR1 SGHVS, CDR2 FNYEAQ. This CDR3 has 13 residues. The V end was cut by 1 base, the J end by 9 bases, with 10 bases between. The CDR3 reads CASSLGRGPEQFF. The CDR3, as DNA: TGTGCCAGCAGCTTAGGGCGGGGTCCTGAGCAGTTCTTC.

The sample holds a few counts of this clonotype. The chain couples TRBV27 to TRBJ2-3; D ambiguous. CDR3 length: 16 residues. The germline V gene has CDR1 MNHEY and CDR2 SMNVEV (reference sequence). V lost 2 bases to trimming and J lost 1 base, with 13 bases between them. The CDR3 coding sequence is TGTGCCAGCAGTTTAGTAAGGGTTGTAGGCACAGATACGCAGTATTTT. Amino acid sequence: CASSLVRVVGTDTQYF.

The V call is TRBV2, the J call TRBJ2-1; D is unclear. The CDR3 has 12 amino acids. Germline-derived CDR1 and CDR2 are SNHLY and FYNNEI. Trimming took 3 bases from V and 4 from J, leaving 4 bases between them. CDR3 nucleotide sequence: TGTGCCAGCAGTGAGGGGTACAATGAGCAGTTCTTC. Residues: CASSEGYNEQFF.

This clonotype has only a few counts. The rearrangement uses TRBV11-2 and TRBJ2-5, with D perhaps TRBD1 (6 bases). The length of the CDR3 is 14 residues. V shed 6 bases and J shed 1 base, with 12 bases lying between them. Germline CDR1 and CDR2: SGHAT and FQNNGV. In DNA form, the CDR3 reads TGTGCCAGCAGTGCTCCGGACAGCCAAGAGACCCAGTACTTC. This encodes CASSAPDSQETQYF.

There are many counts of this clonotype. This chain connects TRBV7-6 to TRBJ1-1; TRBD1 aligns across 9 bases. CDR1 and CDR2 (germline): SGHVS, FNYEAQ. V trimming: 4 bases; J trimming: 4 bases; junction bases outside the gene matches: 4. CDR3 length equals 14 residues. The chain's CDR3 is CASSSGQGFTEAFF. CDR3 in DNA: TGTGCCAGCAGCTCGGGACAGGGATTCACTGAAGCTTTCTTT.

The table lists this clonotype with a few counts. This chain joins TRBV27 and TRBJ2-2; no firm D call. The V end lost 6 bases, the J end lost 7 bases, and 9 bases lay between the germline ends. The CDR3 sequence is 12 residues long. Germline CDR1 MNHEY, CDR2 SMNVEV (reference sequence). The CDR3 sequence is CASSSKVGELFF. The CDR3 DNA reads TGTGCCAGCAGCTCAAAGGTCGGGGAGCTGTTTTTT.

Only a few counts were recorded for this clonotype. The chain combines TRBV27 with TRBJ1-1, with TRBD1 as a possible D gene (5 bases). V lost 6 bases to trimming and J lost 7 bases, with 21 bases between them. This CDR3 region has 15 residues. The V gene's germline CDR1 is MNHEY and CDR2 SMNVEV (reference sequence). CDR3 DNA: TGTGCCAGCAGCCCGAATGATTGGGGGGTGAGTGAAGCTTTCTTT. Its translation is CASSPNDWGVSEAFF.

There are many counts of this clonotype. CDR3 nucleotides: TGTGCCATCAGTGAGTCGAGTAGCAGTAACTCAGGGGACGATTCACCCCTCCACTTT. Translated: CAISESSSSNSGDDSPLHF. J is TRBJ1-6 and V is TRBV10-3, with a tentative D call TRBD1 (6 bases). Germline CDR1 and CDR2: ENHRY and SYGVKD. The germline V and J ends were trimmed by 0 bases and 8 bases, with 23 bases remaining between them. The CDR3 contains 19 residues.

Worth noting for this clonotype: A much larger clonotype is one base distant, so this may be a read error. CDR3 in amino acids: CASSPTRGSYEQYF. The CDR3 nucleotides read TGTGCCAGCAGCCCGACTCGCGGCTCCTACGAGCAGTACTTC. This chain joins TRBV7-9 and TRBJ2-7; D gene uncertain. Trimming pared 5 bases from V and 0 bases from J, leaving 11 bases between. The CDR3 covers 14 residues. Looked up from germline, CDR1 is SEHNR and CDR2 is FQNEAQ (reference sequence).

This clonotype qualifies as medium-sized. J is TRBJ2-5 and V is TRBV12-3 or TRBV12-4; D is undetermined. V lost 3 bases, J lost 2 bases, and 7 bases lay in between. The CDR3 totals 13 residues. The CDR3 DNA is TGTGCCAGCAGTTTGATTAGACAAGAGACCCAGTACTTC. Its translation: CASSLIRQETQYF.

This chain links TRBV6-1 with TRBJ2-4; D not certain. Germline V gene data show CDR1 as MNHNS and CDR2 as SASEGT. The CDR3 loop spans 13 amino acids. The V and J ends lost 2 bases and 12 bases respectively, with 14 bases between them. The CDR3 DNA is TGTGCCAGCAGTGAATCTCCGGCTTCCTATCAGTACTTC. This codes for CASSESPASYQYF.

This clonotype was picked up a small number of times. The CDR3 here is CATSDSRDYEQYF. CDR3 sequence (DNA): TGTGCCACCAGTGATTCACGGGACTACGAGCAGTACTTC. This chain links TRBV24-1 with TRBJ2-7, with TRBD2 as a possible D gene (5 bases). The CDR3 totals 13 residues. V was trimmed by 2 bases and J by 3 bases, leaving 7 bases between them. In germline, CDR1 is KGHDR, CDR2 SFDVKD.

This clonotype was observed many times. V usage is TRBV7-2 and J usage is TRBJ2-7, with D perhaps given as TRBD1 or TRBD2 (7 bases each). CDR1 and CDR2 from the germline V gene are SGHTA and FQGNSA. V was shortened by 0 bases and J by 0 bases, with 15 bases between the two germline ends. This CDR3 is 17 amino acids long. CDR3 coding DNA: TGTGCCAGCAGCTTAGCGCTGGGAGGGACAGCCTCCTACGAGCAGTACTTC. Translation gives CASSLALGGTASYEQYF.

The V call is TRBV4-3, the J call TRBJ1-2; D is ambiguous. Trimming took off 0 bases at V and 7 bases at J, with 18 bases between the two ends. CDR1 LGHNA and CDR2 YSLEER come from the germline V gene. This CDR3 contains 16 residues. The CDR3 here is CASSQEDGGDLSGYTF. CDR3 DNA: TGCGCCAGCAGCCAAGAAGACGGCGGAGATCTATCTGGCTACACCTTC.

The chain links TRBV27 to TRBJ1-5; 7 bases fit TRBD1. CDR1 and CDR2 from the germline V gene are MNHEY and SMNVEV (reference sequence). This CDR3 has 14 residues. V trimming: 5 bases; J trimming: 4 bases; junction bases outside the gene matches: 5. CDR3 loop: CASSRQGTNQPQHF. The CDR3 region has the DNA TGTGCCAGCAGTAGACAGGGTACAAATCAGCCCCAGCATTTT.

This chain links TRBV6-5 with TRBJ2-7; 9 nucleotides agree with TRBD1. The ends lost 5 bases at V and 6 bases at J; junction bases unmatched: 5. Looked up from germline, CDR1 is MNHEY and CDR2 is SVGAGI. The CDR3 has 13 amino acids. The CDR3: CASSLDRGGEQYF. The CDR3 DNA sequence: TGTGCCAGCAGTCTAGACAGGGGGGGCGAGCAGTACTTC.

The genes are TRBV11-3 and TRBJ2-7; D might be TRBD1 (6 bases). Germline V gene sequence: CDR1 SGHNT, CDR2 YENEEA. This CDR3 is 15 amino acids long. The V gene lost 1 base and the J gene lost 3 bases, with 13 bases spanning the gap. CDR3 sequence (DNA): TGTGCCAGCAGCTTAGGAGTACAGGGTAACTACGAGCAGTACTTC. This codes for CASSLGVQGNYEQYF.

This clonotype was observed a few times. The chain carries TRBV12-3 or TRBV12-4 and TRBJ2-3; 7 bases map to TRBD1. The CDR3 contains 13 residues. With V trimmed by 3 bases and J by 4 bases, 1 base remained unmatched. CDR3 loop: CASSFTGADTQYF. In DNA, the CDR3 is TGTGCCAGCAGTTTCACAGGGGCAGATACGCAGTATTTT.

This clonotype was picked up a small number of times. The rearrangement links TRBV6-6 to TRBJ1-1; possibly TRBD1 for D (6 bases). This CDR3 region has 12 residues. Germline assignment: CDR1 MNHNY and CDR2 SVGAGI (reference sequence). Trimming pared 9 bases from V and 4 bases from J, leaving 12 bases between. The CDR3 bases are TGTGCCAGTAAACAGGGAAGCACTGAAGCTTTCTTT. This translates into CASKQGSTEAFF.

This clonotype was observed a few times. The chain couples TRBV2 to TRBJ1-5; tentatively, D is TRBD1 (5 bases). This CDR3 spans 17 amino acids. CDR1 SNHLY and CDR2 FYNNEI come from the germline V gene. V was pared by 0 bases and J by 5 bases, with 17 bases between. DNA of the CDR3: TGTGCCAGCAGTGAAGCGAATTTGGGGGTTCTATATCAGCCCCAGCATTTT. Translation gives CASSEANLGVLYQPQHF.

The CDR3 DNA reads TGTGCCAGCAGTTTGGGCACCTACTACGAGCAGTACTTC. Amino acids: CASSLGTYYEQYF. This chain connects TRBV12-3 or TRBV12-4 to TRBJ2-7; no reliable D call. Trimming cost V 3 bases and J 3 bases, with 9 bases left between them. The CDR3 length is 13 residues.

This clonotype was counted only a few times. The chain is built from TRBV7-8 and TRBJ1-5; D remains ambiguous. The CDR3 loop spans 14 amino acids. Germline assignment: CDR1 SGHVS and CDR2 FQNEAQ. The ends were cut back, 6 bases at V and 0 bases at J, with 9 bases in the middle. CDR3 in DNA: TGTGCCAGCAGACTGACGGCTAGCAATCAGCCCCAGCATTTT. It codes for CASRLTASNQPQHF.